Described below is a single T cell receptor (beta chain) sequence and its context. Its matching antigen is unknown. The sample belongs to a study of vaccination effects on CD4 cells after COVID-19. Measured with immunoSEQ multiplex PCR; TCRdb has only the in-frame clones, and not every one. Of roughly 34,000 clones in the sample, around three quarters are singletons; the top ten hold about 4%. Trimming removed 4 bases from V and 5 bases from J; junction bases left unmatched: 12. The CDR3 extends over 16 amino acids. Germline V CDR1 and CDR2: SGHNT, YYREEE (reference sequence). With about ten days of culture completed, CD4+ T cells were isolated.

Here the sequenced sample was CD4+ T cells from PBMCs cultured without peptide, taken before COVID-19 vaccination. This chain links TRBV5-4 with TRBJ2-5; 9 bases agree with TRBD2. The clonotype was recovered from a human donor who received a COVID-19 vaccine. The chain's CDR3 is CASSPGASGISETQYF. CDR3 sequence (DNA): TGTGCCAGCAGCCCTGGGGCTAGCGGGATCTCGGAGACCCAGTACTTC.